The 25 T cell receptor beta chains reported below all come from one sample, sequenced in a study of cytomegalovirus exposure and HLA in healthy donors. It was with 60 Vbeta and 13 Jbeta primers that the PCR ran. This table comes from immunoSEQ multiplex PCR, and its TCRdb copy is limited to in-frame clones, with some not included. The data show 150,000 to 200,000 clones, with 75% to 80% seen just once and more than 12% held by the top ten. What was sequenced was PBMCs. These receptors all come from a man aged 50 or older in good health and CMV-seropositive.

The CDR3 bases are TGTGCCAGCAGTTACTCCGGGACAGAAAATGAAAAACTGTTTTTT. It is translated as CASSYSGTENEKLFF. V is TRBV6-5 and J is TRBJ1-4, with 7 bases matching TRBD1. The CDR3 is made up of 15 amino acids. After removal of 0 bases from V and 5 bases from J, the junction contained 3 bases not matched to a gene. Germline CDR1 MNHEY, CDR2 SVGAGI.

The rearrangement uses TRBV30 and TRBJ2-5, with D perhaps TRBD2 (6 bases). Trimming removed 5 bases from V and 5 bases from J, with 15 bases in between. The germline CDR1 and CDR2 sequences are GTSNPN and SVGIG (reference sequence). The CDR3 spans 13 residues. The CDR3 region is CAWRVTSGETQYF. The CDR3 region has the DNA TGTGCCTGGCGGGTGACTAGTGGGGAGACCCAGTACTTC.

This rearrangement joins TRBV28 to TRBJ2-1, with TRBD2 matching over 8 bases. The CDR3 contains 14 residues. V shed 8 bases and J 7 bases; nucleotides not matched to a gene: 10. Germline CDR1 reads MDHEN; CDR2 reads SYDVKM. The CDR3 reads CASFGGGPTNEQFF. CDR3 DNA sequence: TGTGCCAGCTTCGGGGGGGGCCCGACGAATGAGCAGTTCTTC.

This chain uses TRBV7-2 with TRBJ1-6, with D maybe TRBD1 (6 bases). V dropped 4 bases and J dropped 7 bases, with 11 bases sitting between them. This CDR3 has 14 amino acids. The germline gives CDR1 SGHTA, CDR2 FQGNSA. The CDR3 sequence is CASSWTDPNSPLHF. As DNA, the CDR3 is TGTGCCAGCAGCTGGACAGACCCAAATTCACCCCTCCACTTT.

The chain links TRBV30 to TRBJ1-5; D ambiguous. The CDR3 length is 13 residues. Trimming left V 2 bases short and J 7 bases short, with 12 bases between. CDR1 is GTSNPN and CDR2 is SVGIG in the germline V gene (reference sequence). The CDR3 region is CAWSRSRYQPQHF. In DNA, the CDR3 is TGTGCCTGGAGTCGGTCGAGGTACCAGCCCCAGCATTTT.

This rearrangement joins TRBV21-1 to TRBJ1-5; TRBD1, the D gene given by the table, was not confirmed from the DNA. TRBV21-1 is deemed a pseudogene. The CDR3 has 15 residues. As DNA, the CDR3 is TGTGCCAGCAGCCGGGACAGGGCATGCAATCAGCCCCAGCATTTT. Protein product: CASSRDRACNQPQHF.

The CDR3 DNA is TGTGCCAGCGGACAGGGCGCTTTGCAAGGAGGCTACACCTTC. It yields the protein CASGQGALQGGYTF. This sequence joins TRBV2 and TRBJ1-2, with 8 bases aligning to TRBD1. V shed 8 bases, J shed 8 bases, and the junction held 13 bases outside the gene matches. Germline lookup yields CDR1 SNHLY and CDR2 FYNNEI. This CDR3 contains 14 residues.

V is TRBV4-1 and J is TRBJ2-5; TRBD2 aligns across 8 bases. With 3 bases clipped from V and 5 bases from J, the junction kept 8 bases outside the gene matches. This CDR3 has 15 amino acids. Germline V lookup: CDR1 MGHRA, CDR2 YSYEKL. CDR3 in amino acids: CASSHSSGARETQYF. The CDR3 region has the DNA TGCGCCAGCAGCCATAGTAGCGGGGCACGTGAGACCCAGTACTTC.

In this sample, this clone turned up once. This chain uses TRBV6-5 with TRBJ1-1, with 9 bases that match TRBD1. This CDR3 region has 13 residues. The V and J ends lost 1 base and 8 bases, in that order; junction bases with no gene match: 2. CDR1 is MNHEY, CDR2 SVGAGI, per germline. CDR3 sequence (DNA): TGTGCCAGCAGTTACTGGGGGACAGGGGAAGCTTTCTTT. Its translation is CASSYWGTGEAFF.

The chain uses TRBV28 and TRBJ1-2, with D unclear. The CDR3 sequence is 12 residues long. The V gene lost 4 bases and the J gene lost 8 bases, with 11 bases spanning the gap. The V gene's germline CDR1 is MDHEN and CDR2 SYDVKM. Written as DNA, the CDR3 is TGTGCCAGCAGTTCATCCGGGAACGGCTACACCTTC. Its protein is CASSSSGNGYTF.

The chain combines TRBV5-6 with TRBJ2-7; TRBD1 matches 10 bases. This CDR3 region has 14 residues. Germline V gives CDR1 SGHDT, CDR2 YYEEEE. After removal of 3 bases from V and 5 bases from J, the junction contained 5 bases not matched to a gene. CDR3 nucleotides: TGTGCCAGCAGCTGGGGGACAGGGGACAACGAGCAGTACGTC. This encodes CASSWGTGDNEQYV.

The chain carries TRBV4-1 and TRBJ1-1, with 7 positions matching TRBD1. The CDR3 totals 14 residues. Germline V lookup: CDR1 MGHRA, CDR2 YSYEKL. The junction had 8 bases not matched to a gene; V was cut back by 4 bases and J by 6 bases. The CDR3 spells CASSREQGISEAFF. Here the CDR3 DNA reads TGCGCCAGCAGCCGGGAACAGGGGATCTCTGAAGCTTTCTTT.

The J gene is TRBJ2-3, the V gene TRBV4-1, with TRBD2 matching over 7 bases. This CDR3 is 16 amino acids long. The V and J ends lost 2 bases and 2 bases, in that order; junction bases with no gene match: 7. Germline assignment: CDR1 MGHRA and CDR2 YSYEKL. The CDR3 loop is CASSQPGGGNTDTQYF. The CDR3 coding sequence is TGCGCCAGCAGCCAACCCGGCGGGGGTAACACAGATACGCAGTATTTT.

This rearrangement joins TRBV28 to TRBJ2-2; 10 bases fit TRBD1. Germline V gives CDR1 MDHEN, CDR2 SYDVKM. The CDR3 has 16 residues. Trimming removed 2 bases from V and 6 bases from J; junction bases left unmatched: 6. CDR3 sequence reads: CASSLPGQGRSGELFF. CDR3 coding DNA: TGTGCCAGCAGTTTACCGGGACAGGGGCGGTCCGGGGAGCTGTTTTTT. Filled out from reference TRBV28 and TRBJ2-2, the complete variable domain reads DVKVTQSSRYLVKRTGEKVFLECVQDMDHENMFWYRQDPGLGLRLIYFSYDVKMKEKGDIPEGYSVSREKKERFSLILESASTNQTSMYLCASSLPGQGRSGELFFGEGSRLTVL.

The chain joins TRBV4-2 to TRBJ2-5; 13 bases agree with TRBD2. With 3 bases clipped from V and 5 bases from J, the junction kept 3 bases outside the gene matches. CDR1 and CDR2 (germline): LGHNA, YNFKEQ. This CDR3 has 15 amino acids. The DNA of the CDR3 is TGTGCCAGCAGCCAGACTAGCGGGGGGATGGAGACCCAGTACTTC. It yields the protein CASSQTSGGMETQYF.

The chain recombines TRBV7-9 with TRBJ2-2, with TRBD1 matching 9 bases. Germline assignment: CDR1 SEHNR and CDR2 FQNEAQ (reference sequence). With 8 bases clipped from V and 0 bases from J, the junction kept 4 bases outside the gene matches. The CDR3 is made up of 15 amino acids. CDR3 sequence reads: CASPTGGANTGELFF. CDR3 nucleotide sequence: TGTGCCAGCCCAACAGGGGGCGCGAACACCGGGGAGCTGTTTTTT.

The rearrangement links TRBV2 to TRBJ2-7; D gene uncertain. V lost 6 bases to trimming and J lost 7 bases, with 13 bases between them. The CDR3 runs 12 residues. The germline gives CDR1 SNHLY, CDR2 FYNNEI. The CDR3 DNA sequence: TGTGCCAGCAGGTCAGACATTGGGGAGCAGTACGTC. Amino acid sequence: CASRSDIGEQYV.

The gene calls are TRBV7-2 and TRBJ2-5, with D perhaps matching TRBD2 (6 bases). Germline CDR1 reads SGHTA; CDR2 reads FQGNSA. Trimming took 7 bases from V and 5 from J, leaving 23 bases between them. The CDR3 length is 16 residues. The CDR3 DNA follows: TGTGCCAGCAACCCCACCGGCGCGGGACGGATGGAGACCCAGTACTTC. It yields the protein CASNPTGAGRMETQYF.

For the CDR3, the DNA is TGTGCCAGCGGACTAGGGGGCTATGGCTACACCTTC. This codes for CASGLGGYGYTF. The rearrangement joins TRBV28 to TRBJ1-2, with D possibly TRBD1 on 6 matching bases. V was shortened by 8 bases and J by 4 bases, with 11 bases between the two germline ends. Germline loops: CDR1 MDHEN, CDR2 SYDVKM. The CDR3 contains 12 residues.

The J gene is TRBJ1-4, the V gene TRBV7-5; the table's D call of TRBD1 was not tested on the DNA. TRBV7-5 is listed as a pseudogene. The CDR3 sequence is 14 residues long. This chain's CDR3 is CVRSLYRAGEKLFF. As DNA, the CDR3 is TGTGTCAGAAGCCTATACAGGGCGGGTGAAAAACTGTTTTTT.

The chain is built from TRBV6-5 and TRBJ1-4, with 7 bases matching TRBD1. Germline lookup yields CDR1 MNHEY and CDR2 SVGAGI. This CDR3 contains 15 residues. V lost 4 bases, J lost 3 bases, and 5 bases stayed unmatched. Here the CDR3 reads CASSSRDSSNEKLFF. DNA for the CDR3: TGTGCCAGCAGTTCCAGGGACAGTTCTAATGAAAAACTGTTTTTT.

The chain joins TRBV27 to TRBJ2-3; tentative D call: TRBD1 (5 bases). V lost 3 bases to trimming and J lost 7 bases, with 14 bases between them. Germline V lookup: CDR1 MNHEY, CDR2 SMNVEV (reference sequence). The CDR3 extends over 14 amino acids. CDR3 in DNA: TGTGCCAGCAGTTTTTGGGGCCCCAAGAATACGCAGTATTTT. This translates into CASSFWGPKNTQYF.

The chain uses TRBV5-4 and TRBJ2-2; 7 nucleotides match TRBD2. Germline lookup yields CDR1 SGHNT and CDR2 YYREEE (reference sequence). V gave up 4 bases and J gave up 1 base; unmatched junction bases: 7. This CDR3 spans 16 amino acids. CDR3 DNA sequence: TGTGCCAGCAGCAAAATTAGCGGGTTGAACACCGGGGAGCTGTTTTTT. Its translation: CASSKISGLNTGELFF.

The rearrangement uses TRBV9 and TRBJ1-3; 9 bases align to TRBD1. V was pared by 3 bases and J by 0 bases, with 4 bases of the junction left unmatched. Germline CDR1 reads SGDLS; CDR2 reads YYNGEE. The CDR3 runs to 16 residues. The CDR3 nucleotides are TGTGCCAGCAGCGCCCGGGACAGGGTCTCTGGAAACACCATATATTTT. This codes for CASSARDRVSGNTIYF.

In its sample, this clone was seen a few times. V and J are TRBV5-1 and TRBJ1-2; a possible D gene is TRBD1 (5 bases). V dropped 3 bases and J dropped 8 bases, with 20 bases sitting between them. This CDR3 has 15 residues. Germline CDR1 reads SGHRS; CDR2 reads YFSETQ. The chain's CDR3 is CASSSSSAGLDGYTF. CDR3 DNA sequence: TGCGCCAGCAGCTCCTCATCAGCAGGGTTGGACGGCTACACCTTC.